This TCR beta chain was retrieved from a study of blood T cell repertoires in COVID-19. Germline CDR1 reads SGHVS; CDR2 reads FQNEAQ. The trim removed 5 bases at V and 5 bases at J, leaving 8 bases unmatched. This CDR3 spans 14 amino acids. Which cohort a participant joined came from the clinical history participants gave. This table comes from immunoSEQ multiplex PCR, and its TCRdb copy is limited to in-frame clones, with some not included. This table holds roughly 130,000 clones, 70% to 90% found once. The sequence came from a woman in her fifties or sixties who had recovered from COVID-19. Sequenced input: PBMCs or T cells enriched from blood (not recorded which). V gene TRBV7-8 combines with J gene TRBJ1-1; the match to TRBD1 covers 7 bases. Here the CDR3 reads CASSPRQGETEAFF. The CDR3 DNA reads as TGTGCCAGCAGCCCTCGACAGGGAGAAACTGAAGCTTTCTTT.